These 8 T cell receptor beta chains were all obtained from the same sample, sequenced in a study of blood T cell repertoires in COVID-19 (dated by TCRdb to about 2020). Library generation was performed with the immunoSEQ multiplex PCR assay. TCRdb took this table from immuneACCESS and kept in-frame rearrangements with V and J called. Such tables lack part of the clones; where checked against another copy, unresolved V genes explain under half of the gap, and the rest is unexplained. This sample holds under 150,000 clones; roughly nine tenths were observed only once. The leading ten clones occupy about 4% of the sample. The sample taken for sequencing was peripheral blood. Receptor source: a man between 45 and 60 years old with active COVID-19.

This clone came up a few times. Other DNA sequences of this sample code for an identical CDR3. The chain couples TRBV24-1 to TRBJ2-2, with TRBD2 as a possible D gene (5 bases). Trimming took 5 bases from V and 1 from J, leaving 10 bases between them. The CDR3 covers 15 residues. Germline CDR1 and CDR2: KGHDR and SFDVKD. The CDR3 spells CATSGRTGNTGELFF. CDR3 coding DNA: TGTGCCACCAGTGGTCGGACTGGGAACACCGGGGAGCTGTTTTTT.

The J gene is TRBJ1-4, the V gene TRBV11-2, with 10 bases fitting TRBD1. With V trimmed by 5 bases and J by 7 bases, 4 bases remained unmatched. The CDR3 spans 14 residues. Per the germline V gene, CDR1 is SGHAT and CDR2 is FQNNGV. In DNA form, the CDR3 reads TGTGCCAGCAGCCCGGACAGGGGGGGTGAAAAACTGTTTTTT. It codes for CASSPDRGGEKLFF.

This clone was found a few times. The chain is built from TRBV19 and TRBJ1-1; 8 bases are a match to TRBD1. CDR3 length equals 16 residues. Germline lookup yields CDR1 LNHDA and CDR2 SQIVND (reference sequence). The trim removed 3 bases at V and 1 base at J, leaving 7 bases unmatched. The CDR3 protein is CASSMKPGGSNTEAFF. CDR3 nucleotides: TGTGCCAGTAGTATGAAGCCAGGGGGCTCGAACACTGAAGCTTTCTTT.

This sequence joins TRBV19 and TRBJ1-1; D perhaps matches TRBD1 (6 bases). Trimming pared 7 bases from V and 5 bases from J, leaving 14 bases between. Per the germline V gene, CDR1 is LNHDA and CDR2 is SQIVND (reference sequence). The CDR3 contains 13 residues. CDR3 DNA: TGTGCCAGTAAGTTGGACAGAAGTACTGAAGCTTTCTTT. It yields the protein CASKLDRSTEAFF.

The rearrangement uses TRBV7-8 and TRBJ2-3, with TRBD2 matching over 13 bases. The CDR3 is 21 residues long. Germline V gene lookup returns CDR1 SGHVS and CDR2 FQNEAQ. The ends lost 5 bases at V and 2 bases at J; junction bases unmatched: 19. CDR3 bases: TGTGCCAGCAGCCGAAACCCGGGACTAGCGGGGACAAAGGCCACCACAGATACGCAGTATTTT. It encodes CASSRNPGLAGTKATTDTQYF.

This sequence joins TRBV9 and TRBJ2-3, with 9 positions matching TRBD2. This CDR3 comprises 17 residues. Germline V gives CDR1 SGDLS, CDR2 YYNGEE. The V and J ends lost 4 bases and 6 bases, in that order; junction bases with no gene match: 15. CDR3 region: CASSPTGLAGARDTQYF. Here the CDR3 DNA reads TGTGCCAGCAGCCCCACGGGATTAGCGGGGGCTAGGGATACGCAGTATTTT.

This clone was observed a single time. The chain employs TRBV7-9 and TRBJ1-1, with 7 bases aligning to TRBD1. The CDR3 contains 14 residues. Germline V gives CDR1 SEHNR, CDR2 FQNEAQ (reference sequence). V lost 1 base to trimming and J lost 7 bases; unmatched junction nucleotides: 6. This chain's CDR3 is CASSLGGGTDEAFF. CDR3 in DNA: TGTGCCAGCAGCTTAGGAGGGGGGACAGATGAAGCTTTCTTT.

The chain has TRBV5-4 and TRBJ2-1; TRBD1 matches 7 bases. Unmatched junction bases numbered 9, after V lost 3 bases and J lost 9 bases. The CDR3 runs to 14 residues. CDR1 is SGHNT, CDR2 YYREEE, per germline (reference sequence). The CDR3 nucleotides read TGTGCCAGCAGCTGGGGCGAGGGGGCGGGTGAGCAGTTCTTC. It specifies CASSWGEGAGEQFF.